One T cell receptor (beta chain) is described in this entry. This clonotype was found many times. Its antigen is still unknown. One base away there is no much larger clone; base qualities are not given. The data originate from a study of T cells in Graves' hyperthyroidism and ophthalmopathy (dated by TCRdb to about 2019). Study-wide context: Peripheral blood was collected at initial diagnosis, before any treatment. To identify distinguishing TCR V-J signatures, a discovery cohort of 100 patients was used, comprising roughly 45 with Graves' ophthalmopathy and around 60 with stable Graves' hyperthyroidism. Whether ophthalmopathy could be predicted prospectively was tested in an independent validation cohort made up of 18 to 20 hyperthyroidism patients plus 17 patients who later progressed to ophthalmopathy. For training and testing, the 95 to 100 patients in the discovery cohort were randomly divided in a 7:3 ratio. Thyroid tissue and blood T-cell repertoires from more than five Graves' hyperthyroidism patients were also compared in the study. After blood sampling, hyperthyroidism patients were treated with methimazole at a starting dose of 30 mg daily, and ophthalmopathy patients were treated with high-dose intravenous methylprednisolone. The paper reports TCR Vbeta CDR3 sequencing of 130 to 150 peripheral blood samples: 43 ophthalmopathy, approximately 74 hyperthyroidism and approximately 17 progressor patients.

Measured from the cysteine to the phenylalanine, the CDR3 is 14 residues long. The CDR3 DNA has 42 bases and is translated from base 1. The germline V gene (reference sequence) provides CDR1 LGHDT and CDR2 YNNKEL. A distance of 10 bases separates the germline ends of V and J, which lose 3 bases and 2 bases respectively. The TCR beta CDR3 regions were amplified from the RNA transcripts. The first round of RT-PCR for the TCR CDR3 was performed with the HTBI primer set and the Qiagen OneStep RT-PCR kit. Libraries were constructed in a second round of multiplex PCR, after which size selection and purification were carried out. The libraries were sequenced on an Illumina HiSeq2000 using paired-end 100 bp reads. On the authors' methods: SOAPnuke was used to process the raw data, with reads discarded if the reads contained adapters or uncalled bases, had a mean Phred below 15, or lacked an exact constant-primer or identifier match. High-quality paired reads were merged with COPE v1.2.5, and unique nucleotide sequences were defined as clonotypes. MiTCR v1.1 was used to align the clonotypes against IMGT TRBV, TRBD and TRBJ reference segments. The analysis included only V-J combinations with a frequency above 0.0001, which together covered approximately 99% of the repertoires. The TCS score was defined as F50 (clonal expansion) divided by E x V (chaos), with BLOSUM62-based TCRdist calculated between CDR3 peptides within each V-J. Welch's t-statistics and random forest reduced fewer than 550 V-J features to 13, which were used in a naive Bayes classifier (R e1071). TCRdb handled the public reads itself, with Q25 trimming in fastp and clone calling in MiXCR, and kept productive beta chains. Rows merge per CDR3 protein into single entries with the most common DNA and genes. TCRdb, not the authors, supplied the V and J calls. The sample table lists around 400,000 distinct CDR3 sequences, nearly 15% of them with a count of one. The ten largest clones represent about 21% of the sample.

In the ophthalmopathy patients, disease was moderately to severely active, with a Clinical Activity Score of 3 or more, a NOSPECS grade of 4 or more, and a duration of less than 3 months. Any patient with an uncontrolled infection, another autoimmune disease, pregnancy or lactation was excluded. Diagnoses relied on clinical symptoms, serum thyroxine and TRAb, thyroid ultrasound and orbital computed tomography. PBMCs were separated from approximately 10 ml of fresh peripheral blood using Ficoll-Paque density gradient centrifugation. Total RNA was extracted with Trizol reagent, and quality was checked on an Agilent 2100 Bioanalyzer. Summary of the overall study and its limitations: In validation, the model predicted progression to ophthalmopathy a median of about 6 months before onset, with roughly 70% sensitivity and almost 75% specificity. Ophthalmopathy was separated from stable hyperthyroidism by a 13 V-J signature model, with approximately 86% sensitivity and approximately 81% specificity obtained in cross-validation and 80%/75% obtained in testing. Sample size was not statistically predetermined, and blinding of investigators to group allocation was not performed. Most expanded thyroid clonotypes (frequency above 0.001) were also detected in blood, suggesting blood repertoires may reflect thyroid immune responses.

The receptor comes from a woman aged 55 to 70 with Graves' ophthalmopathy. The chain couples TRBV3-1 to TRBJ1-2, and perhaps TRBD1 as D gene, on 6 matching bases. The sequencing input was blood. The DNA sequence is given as TGTGCCAGCAGCCAGGCGCAGGGGAACTATGGCTACACCTTC. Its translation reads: CASSQAQGNYGYTF.